A selection of T cell receptor beta chains follows, all from one sample in a study of T-cell memory formation after mild COVID-19. TCRdb re-derived calls from the 5' RACE reads in MiXCR, one entry per CDR3 protein. The table records about 62,000 distinct CDR3 sequences, around 10% of them present only once. Sequenced: PBMCs or a T cell subset sorted from them (not recorded which). The origin of the receptors is a man aged 18-30 years who had mild COVID-19 (a few samples of this study predate the infection). Cell type and time point are not known. CDR3s include the opening cysteine and the closing phenylalanine or tryptophan. The D gene is left open where the match is weak. A row's size may be missing; if present it is once, few, many or a size class.

clone size	V gene	J gene	D gene	CDR3 protein	CDR3 DNA
many	TRBV4-2	TRBJ2-6	.	CASSQMDGTGANVLTF	TGTGCCAGCAGCCAAATGGACGGAACTGGGGCCAACGTCCTGACTTTC
many	TRBV12-3/TRBV12-4	TRBJ2-7	.	CASSLPRDTFVEQYF	TGTGCCAGCAGTTTACCCCGGGACACCTTCGTCGAGCAGTACTTC
few	TRBV20-1	TRBJ2-7	.	CSARKTDGSYEQYF	TGCAGTGCTAGGAAAACCGACGGCTCCTACGAGCAGTACTTC
.	TRBV5-5	TRBJ1-1	.	CASSQFLDLPPTEAFF	TGTGCCAGCAGCCAGTTTTTGGACCTACCACCCACTGAAGCTTTCTTT
.	TRBV20-1	TRBJ2-5	TRBD2	CSARDRLAGVETQYF	TGCAGTGCTAGGGATCGGCTAGCGGGGGTGGAGACCCAGTACTTC
few	TRBV6-6	TRBJ1-1	.	CASRQGDLAFF	TGTGCCAGCCGTCAGGGAGACCTGGCTTTCTTT
few	TRBV11-2	TRBJ2-3	.	CASSPEEVTQYF	TGTGCCAGCAGCCCCGAGGAGGTAACGCAGTATTTT
few	TRBV20-1	TRBJ1-6	TRBD1	CSASAGQGAAPLHF	TGCAGTGCTAGTGCCGGACAGGGAGCAGCACCCCTCCACTTT
few	TRBV20-1	TRBJ2-3	TRBD1	CSATPGTGLNTQYF	TGCAGTGCTACTCCCGGGACAGGGCTAAATACGCAGTATTTT
many	TRBV6-5	TRBJ2-6	.	CASSYATVNSGANVLTF	TGTGCCAGCAGTTACGCGACTGTGAACTCTGGGGCCAACGTCCTGACTTTC
few	TRBV7-9	TRBJ2-5	.	CASSPRTAYQETQYF	TGTGCCAGCAGCCCGAGGACAGCCTACCAAGAGACCCAGTACTTC
many	TRBV5-1	TRBJ2-2	.	CASGKRETGELFF	TGCGCCAGCGGAAAACGGGAAACCGGGGAGCTGTTTTTT
.	TRBV18	TRBJ2-7	.	CASSPIGQHYEQYF	TGTGCCAGCTCACCAATTGGACAGCACTACGAGCAGTACTTC
few	TRBV24-1	TRBJ2-1	TRBD2	CATSGTSGGFDEQFF	TGTGCCACCAGTGGGACTAGCGGGGGATTCGATGAGCAGTTCTTC
many	TRBV18	TRBJ2-5	TRBD2	CASSTSGAETQYF	TGTGCCAGCTCGACTAGCGGGGCGGAGACCCAGTACTTC
few	TRBV5-4	TRBJ1-6	.	CASSSSDGVLHF	TGTGCCAGCAGCTCTTCGGACGGGGTCCTCCACTTT
many	TRBV6-2/TRBV6-3	TRBJ1-2	.	CASSTPGVNYGYTF	TGTGCCAGCAGTACTCCGGGCGTTAACTATGGCTACACCTTC
few	TRBV6-5	TRBJ1-1	.	CASSYLVGSGYTEAFF	TGTGCCAGCAGTTACTTAGTAGGCTCAGGATACACTGAAGCTTTCTTT
.	TRBV7-2	TRBJ2-2	.	CASSPGGPGTGELFF	TGTGCCAGCAGCCCGGGGGGCCCGGGTACCGGGGAGCTGTTTTTT
few	TRBV7-6	TRBJ1-4	TRBD1	CASSKTDRGLEKLFF	TGTGCCAGCAGCAAAACCGACAGGGGGCTCGAAAAACTGTTTTTT
many	TRBV6-2/TRBV6-3	TRBJ2-6	.	CASSSSVGANVLTF	TGTGCCAGCAGTTCCTCGGTCGGGGCCAACGTCCTGACTTTC
many	TRBV28	TRBJ2-2	.	CASRTNTGELFF	TGTGCCAGCAGGACTAACACCGGGGAGCTGTTTTTT
few	TRBV6-6	TRBJ1-1	.	CASGAWGAFNTEAFF	TGTGCCAGCGGAGCCTGGGGGGCCTTTAACACTGAAGCTTTCTTT